Presented here are 28 T cell receptor beta chains from one specimen sequenced in a study of cytomegalovirus exposure and HLA in healthy donors. Primers included in the PCR were 60 Vbeta and 13 Jbeta primers. Some clones are missing from TCRdb's copy, which holds only in-frame ones; the method was immunoSEQ multiplex PCR. The data show approximately 140,000 clones, 76% seen once. Input material: PBMCs. Receptors were obtained from a man aged 40-49 years in good health and CMV-seronegative.

The V and J genes are TRBV6-5 and TRBJ1-1; 8 positions match TRBD1. This CDR3 spans 13 amino acids. The germline gives CDR1 MNHEY, CDR2 SVGAGI. The V and J ends lost 4 bases and 4 bases, in that order; junction bases with no gene match: 2. CDR3: CASSLTGGTEAFF. The CDR3, as DNA: TGTGCCAGCAGTTTAACAGGGGGCACTGAAGCTTTCTTT.

A remark on this clone: One junction end disagrees with the germline gene, perhaps due to a read error. The chain has TRBV5-6 and TRBJ2-3; 7 positions agree with TRBD1. In germline, CDR1 is SGHDT, CDR2 YYEEEE. The CDR3 has 14 residues. CDR3 loop: CASSLGQGVDTRYF. In DNA form, the CDR3 reads TGTGCCAGCAGCTTGGGGCAGGGGGTAGATACGCGGTATTTT.

The V call is TRBV6-1, the J call TRBJ2-7, with 8 bases identical to TRBD1. Germline loops: CDR1 MNHNS, CDR2 SASEGT. V shed 4 bases, J shed 2 bases, and the junction held 4 bases outside the gene matches. This CDR3 has 14 amino acids. CDR3: CASSGTGPPYEQYF. DNA of the CDR3: TGTGCCAGCAGTGGGACAGGGCCCCCCTACGAGCAGTACTTC.

The CDR3 is CASSSTLGQGISGANVLTF. The CDR3 bases are TGTGCCAGCAGCTCAACCCTCGGACAGGGAATCTCTGGGGCCAACGTCCTGACTTTC. The gene calls are TRBV7-9 and TRBJ2-6, with 8 positions matching TRBD1. CDR1 and CDR2 from the germline V gene are SEHNR and FQNEAQ (reference sequence). The CDR3 consists of 19 residues. V trimming: 4 bases; J trimming: 0 bases; junction bases outside the gene matches: 11.

V gene TRBV4-2 combines with J gene TRBJ2-7; possible D gene TRBD2, 7 bases. This CDR3 region has 12 residues. Trimming stripped 4 bases from V and 6 bases from J, with 10 bases between. Germline V gene lookup returns CDR1 LGHNA and CDR2 YNFKEQ. In nucleotides, the CDR3 is TGTGCCAGCAGCCCGGGGGGCCTCGAGCAGTACTTC. This encodes CASSPGGLEQYF.

This clone was counted a few times. The CDR3 coding sequence is TGTGCCAGCAGCAGGTCAGGGCAGAACTATGGCTACACCTTC. Protein sequence: CASSRSGQNYGYTF. This chain connects TRBV14 to TRBJ1-2; TRBD1 is a possible D gene (5 bases). Germline V gene lookup returns CDR1 SGHDN and CDR2 FVKESK. CDR3 length equals 14 residues. Trimming shortened V by 5 bases and J by 2 bases, and 12 bases separated the two germline ends.

The rearrangement uses TRBV18 and TRBJ1-2; D perhaps matches TRBD1 (6 bases). This CDR3 has 15 residues. CDR1 is KGHSH, CDR2 LQKENI, per germline. V was shortened by 0 bases and J by 6 bases, with 14 bases between the two germline ends. The CDR3 reads CASSPPAGDKNGYTF. CDR3 sequence (DNA): TGTGCCAGCTCACCACCGGCAGGGGATAAGAATGGCTACACCTTC.

DNA for the CDR3: TGTGCCAGCAGTATCCGGGACAGAGGGGAAAAACTGTTTTTT. Protein: CASSIRDRGEKLFF. The chain uses TRBV28 and TRBJ1-4; 7 nucleotides align to TRBD1. Germline loops: CDR1 MDHEN, CDR2 SYDVKM. After removal of 5 bases from V and 8 bases from J, the junction contained 8 bases not matched to a gene. The CDR3 spans 14 residues. Full variable domain (remainder filled in from reference TRBV28 and TRBJ1-4): DVKVTQSSRYLVKRTGEKVFLECVQDMDHENMFWYRQDPGLGLRLIYFSYDVKMKEKGDIPEGYSVSREKKERFSLILESASTNQTSMYLCASSIRDRGEKLFFGSGTQLSVL.

The rearrangement uses TRBV9 and TRBJ1-2; 9 bases match TRBD1. CDR1 and CDR2 from the germline V gene are SGDLS and YYNGEE. V dropped 4 bases and J dropped 1; count of bases not matched to a gene: 14. The CDR3 contains 18 residues. CDR3 bases: TGTGCCAGCAGCCCCGTCCCGGGACAGGGTCAGGGTAACTATGGCTACACCTTC. This gives the protein CASSPVPGQGQGNYGYTF.

The chain is built from TRBV5-4 and TRBJ2-2, with 9 bases fitting TRBD2. The germline CDR1 and CDR2 sequences are SGHNT and YYREEE (reference sequence). The CDR3 is 17 residues long. V lost 0 bases and J lost 0; bases outside the gene matches: 3. The CDR3 loop is CASSLEREAPNTGELFF. Here the CDR3 DNA reads TGTGCCAGCAGCTTGGAGCGGGAGGCTCCGAACACCGGGGAGCTGTTTTTT.

The chain recombines TRBV5-1 with TRBJ2-5, with 10 bases matching TRBD2. The J call may be incorrect, as the DNA end agrees better with TRBJ2-7. Per germline, CDR1 SGHRS and CDR2 YFSETQ. This CDR3 contains 16 residues. As DNA, the CDR3 is TGCGCCAGCAGCTGGCTTGGAAGCGGGGGGGCTGCCGAGCAGTACTTC. Encoded protein: CASSWLGSGGAAEQYF.

For this clone: The junction does not match germline at one end; this may be a read error. The chain recombines TRBV7-3 with TRBJ2-6; TRBD1 might be the D (5 bases). The CDR3 has 14 amino acids. Germline values: CDR1 SGHTA, CDR2 FQGTGA. For the CDR3, the DNA is TGTGCCAGCTCTCCCGGCCCTGGGGCCAACGGCCTGACTTTC. It is translated as CASSPGPGANGLTF.

The sample holds a few counts of this clone. This chain joins TRBV18 and TRBJ2-7, with 7 bases fitting TRBD2. The CDR3 totals 13 residues. Germline V lookup: CDR1 KGHSH, CDR2 LQKENI. The V gene end was trimmed by 2 bases and the J gene end by 6 bases; junction bases not matched to a gene: 4. CDR3 DNA sequence: TGTGCCAGCTCACCAACTAGCGTTACCGAGCAGTACTTC. Its protein is CASSPTSVTEQYF.

This clone was seen just once. V usage is TRBV19 and J usage is TRBJ2-3; D might be TRBD2 (6 bases). Deletions cut 3 bases from V and 0 bases from J, with 7 bases between. The length of the CDR3 is 14 residues. Germline CDR1 is LNHDA and CDR2 is SQIVND (reference sequence). CDR3 DNA: TGTGCCAGTAGTATTAGCGGAAGCACAGATACGCAGTATTTT. This gives the protein CASSISGSTDTQYF. The full variable domain, in which reference TRBV19 and TRBJ2-3 provide the parts outside the CDR3, is DGGITQSPKYLFRKEGQNVTLSCEQNLNHDAMYWYRQDPGQGLRLIYYSQIVNDFQKGDIAEGYSVSREKKESFPLTVTSAQKNPTAFYLCASSISGSTDTQYFGPGTRLTVL.

The chain couples TRBV23-1 to TRBJ1-1; D unclear. TRBV23-1 is an ORF, with its function uncertain. The CDR3 covers 17 residues. V was pared by 3 bases and J by 3 bases, with 20 bases between. Here the CDR3 reads CASSHPHILPPDTEAFF. The CDR3 DNA reads TGCGCCAGCAGTCACCCACACATTCTCCCTCCCGACACTGAAGCTTTCTTT.

V gene TRBV5-4 combines with J gene TRBJ2-2; 15 bases agree with TRBD2. The CDR3 is made up of 17 amino acids. V was clipped by 4 bases and J by 4 bases; unmatched bases: 5. Germline CDR1 is SGHNT and CDR2 is YYREEE (reference sequence). The CDR3 DNA is TGTGCCAGCAGCCCTGGACTAGCGGGAGGGCCCACCGGGGAGCTGTTTTTT. It codes for CASSPGLAGGPTGELFF.

This clone was found a few times. The chain links TRBV2 to TRBJ2-7; TRBD2 is a possible D gene (6 bases). V dropped 7 bases and J dropped 3 bases, with 10 bases sitting between them. The CDR3 covers 12 residues. Germline loops: CDR1 SNHLY, CDR2 FYNNEI. The CDR3 region has the DNA TGTGCCAGCACACTAGCAGACTACGAGCAGTACTTC. It is translated as CASTLADYEQYF.

The V and J genes are TRBV29-1 and TRBJ1-4; D is unresolved. In germline, CDR1 is SQVTM, CDR2 ANQGSEA. This CDR3 region has 14 residues. V shed 6 bases and J shed 13 bases, with 24 bases lying between them. CDR3 amino acids: CSVLTGGVPTILFF. Written as DNA, the CDR3 is TGCAGCGTGCTTACCGGTGGAGTCCCGACCATACTGTTTTTT.

The chain has TRBV6-1 and TRBJ2-7; tentatively, D is TRBD1 (6 bases). Trimming removed 6 bases at V and 4 bases at J, with 16 bases between. The CDR3 runs to 14 residues. Germline CDR1 and CDR2: MNHNS and SASEGT. Here the CDR3 DNA reads TGTGCCAGCAGGGGTTACAGGGCCGCGTACGAGCAGTACTTC. It encodes CASRGYRAAYEQYF.

This chain uses TRBV5-6 with TRBJ2-3, with 12 bases identical to TRBD2. This CDR3 comprises 17 residues. The germline V gene has CDR1 SGHDT and CDR2 YYEEEE. Losses at the gene ends were 4 bases for V and 0 bases for J; bases not matched to a gene: 6. The CDR3: CASSPVGTSGSTDTQYF. For the CDR3, the DNA is TGTGCCAGCAGCCCTGTAGGGACTAGCGGGAGCACAGATACGCAGTATTTT.

The chain carries TRBV28 and TRBJ2-1; the D gene is possibly TRBD2 (7 bases). This CDR3 spans 11 amino acids. Germline CDR1 and CDR2: MDHEN and SYDVKM. V was clipped by 6 bases and J by 12 bases, with 12 bases between them. CDR3 sequence reads: CASSWGGPQFF. CDR3 bases: TGTGCCAGCAGCTGGGGGGGGCCGCAGTTCTTC.

In its sample, this clone was seen a few times. The V call is TRBV10-3, the J call TRBJ1-3, with D perhaps TRBD1 (5 bases). This CDR3 region has 16 residues. Per the germline V gene, CDR1 is ENHRY and CDR2 is SYGVKD. The V gene lost 2 bases and the J gene lost 0 bases, with 11 bases spanning the gap. CDR3 sequence (DNA): TGTGCCATCAGTGAGACAGGACCCCTCTCTGGAAACACCATATATTTT. Translation: CAISETGPLSGNTIYF.

The chain joins TRBV30 to TRBJ2-1; TRBD2 matches 9 bases. Germline assignment: CDR1 GTSNPN and CDR2 SVGIG (reference sequence). V trimming: 0 bases; J trimming: 6 bases; junction bases outside the gene matches: 6. CDR3 length: 15 residues. As DNA, the CDR3 is TGTGCCTGGAGTGTAGGGCTAGCGGGAATCAATGAGCAGTTCTTC. It translates to CAWSVGLAGINEQFF.

The chain joins TRBV6-4 to TRBJ2-6; TRBD1 might be the D (6 bases). This CDR3 is 16 amino acids long. The V end lost 0 bases, the J end lost 2 bases, and 8 bases lay between the germline ends. Per germline, CDR1 MRHNA and CDR2 SNTAGT. The CDR3 here is CASSDSAGAGANVLTF. CDR3 nucleotides: TGTGCCAGCAGTGACTCGGCAGGGGCTGGGGCCAACGTCCTGACTTTC.

The chain links TRBV14 to TRBJ1-1; D possibly corresponds to TRBD1 (5 bases). The CDR3 spans 13 residues. Germline CDR1 reads SGHDN; CDR2 reads FVKESK. Trimming shortened V by 3 bases and J by 1 base, and 6 bases separated the two germline ends. The chain's CDR3 is CASSHTGNTEAFF. The DNA of the CDR3 is TGTGCCAGCAGCCATACAGGGAACACTGAAGCTTTCTTT.

This clone showed up just once. The J gene is TRBJ1-4, the V gene TRBV9; D ambiguous. The CDR3 extends over 20 amino acids. V lost 1 base to trimming and J lost 0 bases, with 22 bases between them. From germline, CDR1 is SGDLS and CDR2 YYNGEE. Written as DNA, the CDR3 is TGTGCCAGCAGCGTATTACCGGGGTTCGGGATTAATACAACTAATGAAAAACTGTTTTTT. Residues: CASSVLPGFGINTTNEKLFF.

The gene calls are TRBV27 and TRBJ2-7; 8 nucleotides align to TRBD2. After removal of 1 base from V and 7 bases from J, the junction contained 6 bases not matched to a gene. The germline CDR1 and CDR2 sequences are MNHEY and SMNVEV (reference sequence). CDR3 length: 14 amino acids. CDR3 amino acids: CASSLFGGAFEQYF. DNA for the CDR3: TGTGCCAGCAGTTTATTCGGGGGGGCCTTTGAGCAGTACTTC.

This rearrangement joins TRBV7-8 to TRBJ2-7, with TRBD2 matching over 9 bases. Germline assignment: CDR1 SGHVS and CDR2 FQNEAQ. V was pared by 5 bases and J by 3 bases, with 5 bases of the junction left unmatched. This CDR3 is 14 amino acids long. CDR3 in amino acids: CASSLGLAHYEQYF. CDR3 sequence (DNA): TGTGCCAGCAGCCTGGGACTAGCCCACTACGAGCAGTACTTC. The variable domain in full, completed from reference TRBV7-8 and TRBJ2-7, reads GAGVSQSPRYKVAKRGQDVALRCDPISGHVSLFWYQQALGQGPEFLTYFQNEAQLDKSGLPSDRFFAERPEGSVSTLKIQRTQQEDSAVYLCASSLGLAHYEQYFGPGTRLTVT.